The entry below describes one T cell receptor (beta chain). The antigen is undetermined. This sample was included in a study of CD8+ T cells in alopecia areata. Notes on the study in general: Lesional scalp displayed greater clonality than normal scalp, most notably in alopecia totalis/universalis.

Trimming stripped 7 bases from V and 9 bases from J, with 7 bases between. The germline gives CDR1 DFQATT, CDR2 SNEGSKA (reference sequence). The CDR3 is 8 amino acids. The sorting of PBMCs gave CD4+ and CD8+ T cells. Reverse transcription of extracted RNA yielded cDNA, which provided the sequencing template. Libraries were prepared by immunoSEQ multiplex PCR; TCRdb keeps only in-frame clonotypes and omits some of them. The table has some 160,000 clones, approximately 60% seen once. The chain couples TRBV20-1 to TRBJ2-7; D unclear. This TCR derives from a human donor in good health. The sample comprised CD8+ T cells sorted from blood. The CDR3 protein is CSVGGQYF. CDR3 nucleotide sequence: TGCAGTGTCGGTGGGCAGTACTTC.